A few counts support the clone carrying this T cell receptor (beta chain). Its cognate antigen is unknown. The sample originates from a study of identifying expanded T cells in peripheral blood. No infections or other immune events were documented during collection. The CDR3 runs to 15 residues. Trimming stripped 6 bases from V and 4 bases from J, with 16 bases between. Germline V gene data show CDR1 as SNHLY and CDR2 as FYNNEI. The data were produced by immunoSEQ multiplex PCR, yet TCRdb's version contains in-frame clones alone and is incomplete. This repertoire shows 100,000 to 110,000 clones, over 70% found once; its top ten account for just over 5.5%. Study-level points and caveats: Technical replicates showed roughly 1.2 changed clones; approximately 2 weeks around 15; four weeks 19. Across healthy donors, higher total template counts meant significantly greater roughly two-week count variance.

J is TRBJ1-3 and V is TRBV2; no clear D. This receptor was taken from a person aged 18 to 75 in good health. The sequenced sample was blood. CDR3 in DNA: TGTGCCAGCAGCGCCATGCGGGTGCGCGGAAACACCATATATTTT. Protein sequence: CASSAMRVRGNTIYF.